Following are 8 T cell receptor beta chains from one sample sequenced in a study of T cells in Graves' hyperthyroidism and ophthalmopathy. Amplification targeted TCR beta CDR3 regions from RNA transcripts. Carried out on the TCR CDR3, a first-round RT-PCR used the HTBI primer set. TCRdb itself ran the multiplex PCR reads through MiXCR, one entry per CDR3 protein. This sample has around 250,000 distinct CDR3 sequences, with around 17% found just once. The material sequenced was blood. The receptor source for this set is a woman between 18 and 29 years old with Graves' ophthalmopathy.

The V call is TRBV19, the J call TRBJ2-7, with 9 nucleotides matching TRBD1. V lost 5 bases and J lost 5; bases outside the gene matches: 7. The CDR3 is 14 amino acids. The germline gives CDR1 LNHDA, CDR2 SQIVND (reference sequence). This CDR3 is CASSAPTGGNEQYF. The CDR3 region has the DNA TGTGCCAGTAGTGCACCGACAGGGGGGAACGAGCAGTACTTC. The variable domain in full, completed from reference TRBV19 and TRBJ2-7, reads DGGITQSPKYLFRKEGQNVTLSCEQNLNHDAMYWYRQDPGQGLRLIYYSQIVNDFQKGDIAEGYSVSREKKESFPLTVTSAQKNPTAFYLCASSAPTGGNEQYFGPGTRLTVT.

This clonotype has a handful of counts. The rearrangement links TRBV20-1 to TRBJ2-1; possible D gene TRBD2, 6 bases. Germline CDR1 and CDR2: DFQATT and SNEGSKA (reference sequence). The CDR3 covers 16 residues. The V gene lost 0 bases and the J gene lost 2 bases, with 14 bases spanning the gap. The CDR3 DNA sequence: TGCAGTGCTAGAGATGAGGAGGACTACCCCTACAATGAGCAGTTCTTC. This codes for CSARDEEDYPYNEQFF.

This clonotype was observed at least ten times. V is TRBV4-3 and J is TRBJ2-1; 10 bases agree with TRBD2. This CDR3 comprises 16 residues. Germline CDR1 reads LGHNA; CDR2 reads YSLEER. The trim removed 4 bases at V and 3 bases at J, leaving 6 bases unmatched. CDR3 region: CASSLRLAGLYNEQFF. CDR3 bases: TGCGCCAGCAGCCTTCGACTAGCGGGCCTCTACAATGAGCAGTTCTTC.

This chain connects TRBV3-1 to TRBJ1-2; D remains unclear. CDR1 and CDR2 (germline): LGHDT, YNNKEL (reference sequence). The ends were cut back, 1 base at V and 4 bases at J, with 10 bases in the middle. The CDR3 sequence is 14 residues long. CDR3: CASSQGAQSYGYTF. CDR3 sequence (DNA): TGTGCCAGCAGCCAAGGGGCTCAAAGCTATGGCTACACCTTC.

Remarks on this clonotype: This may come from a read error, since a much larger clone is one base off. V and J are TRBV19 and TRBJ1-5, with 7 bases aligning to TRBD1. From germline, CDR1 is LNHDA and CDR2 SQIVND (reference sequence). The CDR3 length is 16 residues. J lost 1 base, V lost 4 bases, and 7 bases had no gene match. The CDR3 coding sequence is TGTGCCAGTAGTACGATGGCAGGGGGAAGCAATCAGCCCCAGCATTTT. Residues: CASSTMAGGSNQPQHF.

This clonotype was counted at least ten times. The CDR3 sequence is CAGILGRDRSYEQYF. The CDR3 bases are TGTGCCGGAATACTCGGCCGGGACAGGTCGTACGAGCAGTACTTC. The chain is built from TRBV6-1 and TRBJ2-7; 8 bases are a match to TRBD1. Germline CDR1 is MNHNS and CDR2 is SASEGT. The CDR3 is 15 amino acids. J was trimmed by 4 bases and V by 11 bases; bases with no gene match: 16.

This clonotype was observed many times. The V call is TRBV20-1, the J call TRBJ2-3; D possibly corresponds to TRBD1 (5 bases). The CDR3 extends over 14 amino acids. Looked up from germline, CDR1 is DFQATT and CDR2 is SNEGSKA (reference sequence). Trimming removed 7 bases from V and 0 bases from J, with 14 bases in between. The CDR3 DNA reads TGCAGTGTCAGGGATCAGGTTAGCACAGATACGCAGTATTTT. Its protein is CSVRDQVSTDTQYF.

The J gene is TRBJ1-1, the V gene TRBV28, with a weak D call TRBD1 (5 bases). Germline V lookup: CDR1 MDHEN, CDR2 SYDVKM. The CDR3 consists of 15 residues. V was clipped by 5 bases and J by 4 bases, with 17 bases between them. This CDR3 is CASSPGGGARTEAFF. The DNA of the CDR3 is TGTGCCAGCAGTCCCGGGGGAGGGGCGCGCACTGAAGCTTTCTTT.